This T cell receptor (beta chain) was captured by sequencing in a study of T cell responses to AZD1222 COVID-19 vaccine. General study results and limits: Scientists sampled the repertoires only once the peak T cell response had passed. Targeting of unmutated variant regions was reportedly seen in nearly half of spike-specific TCRs.

Measured with immunoSEQ multiplex PCR; TCRdb has only the in-frame clones, and not every one. The sample has about 130,000 clones, roughly 85% seen once. The CDR3 totals 15 residues. Germline V gives CDR1 SGHDT, CDR2 YYEEEE. Trimming took 0 bases from V and 1 from J, leaving 11 bases between them. Concerning this clone: Its antigen is not known.

The J gene is TRBJ2-7, the V gene TRBV5-6; D uncertain. The TCR sequence derives from an adult in good health. The sample here was peripheral blood, taken on day 0 of AZD1222 vaccination. CDR3 amino acids: CASSLVRVRSYEQYF. The DNA of the CDR3 is TGTGCCAGCAGCTTGGTTAGGGTCCGATCCTACGAGCAGTACTTC.